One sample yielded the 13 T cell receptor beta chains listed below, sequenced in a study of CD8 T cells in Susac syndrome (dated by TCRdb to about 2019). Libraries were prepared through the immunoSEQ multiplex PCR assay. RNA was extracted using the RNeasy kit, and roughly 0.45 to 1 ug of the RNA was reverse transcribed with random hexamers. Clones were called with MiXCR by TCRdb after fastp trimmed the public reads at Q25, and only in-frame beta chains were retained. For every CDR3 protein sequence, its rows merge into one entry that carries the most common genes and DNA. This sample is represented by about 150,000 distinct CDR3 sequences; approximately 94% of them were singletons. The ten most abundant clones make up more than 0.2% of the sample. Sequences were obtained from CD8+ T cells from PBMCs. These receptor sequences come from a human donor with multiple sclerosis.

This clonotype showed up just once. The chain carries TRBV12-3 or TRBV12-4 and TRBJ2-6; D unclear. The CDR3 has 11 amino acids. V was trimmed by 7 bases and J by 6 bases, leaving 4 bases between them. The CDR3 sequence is CASTMANVLTF. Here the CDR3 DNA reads TGTGCCAGCACCATGGCCAACGTCCTGACTTTC.

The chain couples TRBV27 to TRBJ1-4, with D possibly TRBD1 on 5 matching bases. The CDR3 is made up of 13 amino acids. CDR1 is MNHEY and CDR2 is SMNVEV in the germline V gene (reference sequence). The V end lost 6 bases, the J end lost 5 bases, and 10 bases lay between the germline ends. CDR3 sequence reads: CASSRAGNEKLFF. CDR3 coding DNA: TGTGCCAGCAGCAGGGCAGGGAATGAAAAACTGTTTTTT.

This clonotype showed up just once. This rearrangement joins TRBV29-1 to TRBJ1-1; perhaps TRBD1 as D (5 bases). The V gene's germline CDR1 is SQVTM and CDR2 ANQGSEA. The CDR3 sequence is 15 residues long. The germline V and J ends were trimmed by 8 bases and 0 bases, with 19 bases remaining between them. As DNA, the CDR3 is TGCAGCATCCGACAGAGCCTCATTATGAACACTGAAGCTTTCTTT. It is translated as CSIRQSLIMNTEAFF. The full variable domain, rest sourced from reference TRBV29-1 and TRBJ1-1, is SAVISQKPSRDICQRGTSLTIQCQVDSQVTMMFWYRQQPGQSLTLIATANQGSEATYESGFVIDKFPISRPNLTFSTLTVSNMSPEDSSIYLCSIRQSLIMNTEAFFGQGTRLTVV.

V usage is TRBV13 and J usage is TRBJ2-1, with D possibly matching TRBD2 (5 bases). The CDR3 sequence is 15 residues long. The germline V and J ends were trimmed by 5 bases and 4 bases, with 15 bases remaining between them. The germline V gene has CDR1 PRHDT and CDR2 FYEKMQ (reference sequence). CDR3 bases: TGTGCCAGCAGCGCCGAGGCGGGCCCTTACAATGAGCAGTTCTTC. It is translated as CASSAEAGPYNEQFF.

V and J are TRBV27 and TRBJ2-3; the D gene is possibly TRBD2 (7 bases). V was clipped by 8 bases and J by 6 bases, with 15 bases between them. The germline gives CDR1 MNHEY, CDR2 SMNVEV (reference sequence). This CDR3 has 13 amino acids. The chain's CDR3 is CASWRGGRDTQYF. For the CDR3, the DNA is TGTGCCAGCTGGAGGGGGGGGCGGGATACGCAGTATTTT.

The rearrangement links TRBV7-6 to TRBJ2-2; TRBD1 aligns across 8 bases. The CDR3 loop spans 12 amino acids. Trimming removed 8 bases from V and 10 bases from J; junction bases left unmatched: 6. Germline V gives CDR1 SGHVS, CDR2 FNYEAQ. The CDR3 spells CASRTGSEELFF. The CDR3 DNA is TGTGCCAGCCGGACAGGGTCCGAGGAGCTGTTTTTT. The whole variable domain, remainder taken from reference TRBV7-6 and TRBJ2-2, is GAGVSQSPRYKVTKRGQDVALRCDPISGHVSLYWYRQALGQGPEFLTYFNYEAQQDKSGLPNDRFSAERPEGSISTLTIQRTEQRDSAMYRCASRTGSEELFFGEGSRLTVL.

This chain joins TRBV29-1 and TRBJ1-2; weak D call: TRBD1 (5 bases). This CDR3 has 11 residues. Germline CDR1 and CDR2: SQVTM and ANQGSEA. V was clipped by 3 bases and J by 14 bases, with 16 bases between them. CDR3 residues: CSVEGPTGGTF. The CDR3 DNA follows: TGCAGCGTTGAGGGACCTACTGGGGGGACCTTC.

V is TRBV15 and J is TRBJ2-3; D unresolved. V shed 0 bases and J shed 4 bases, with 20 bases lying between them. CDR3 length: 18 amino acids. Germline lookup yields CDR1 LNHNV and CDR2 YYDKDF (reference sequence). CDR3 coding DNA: TGTGCCACCAGCAGAGATAGATCGAACCTCCTCGGTCCAGATACGCAGTATTTT. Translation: CATSRDRSNLLGPDTQYF.

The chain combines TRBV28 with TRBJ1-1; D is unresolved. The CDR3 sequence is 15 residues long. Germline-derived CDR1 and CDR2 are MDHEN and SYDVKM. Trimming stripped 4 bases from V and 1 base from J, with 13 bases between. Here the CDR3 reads CASSYLVGGNTEAFF. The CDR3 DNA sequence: TGTGCCAGCAGTTATCTGGTTGGCGGGAACACTGAAGCTTTCTTT.

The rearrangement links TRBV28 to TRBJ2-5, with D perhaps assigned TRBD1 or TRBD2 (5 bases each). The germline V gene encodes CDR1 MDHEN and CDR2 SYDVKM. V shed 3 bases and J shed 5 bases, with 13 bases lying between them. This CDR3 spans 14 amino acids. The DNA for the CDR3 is TGTGCCAGCAGTTTTGGTCCCTGGGACGAGACCCAGTACTTC. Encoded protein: CASSFGPWDETQYF. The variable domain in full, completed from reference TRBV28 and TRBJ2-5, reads DVKVTQSSRYLVKRTGEKVFLECVQDMDHENMFWYRQDPGLGLRLIYFSYDVKMKEKGDIPEGYSVSREKKERFSLILESASTNQTSMYLCASSFGPWDETQYFGPGTRLLVL.

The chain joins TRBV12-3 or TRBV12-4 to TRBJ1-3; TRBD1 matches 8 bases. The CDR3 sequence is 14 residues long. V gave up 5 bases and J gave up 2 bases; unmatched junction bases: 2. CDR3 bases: TGTGCCAGCAGTCCAGGGGGCCCTGGAAACACCATATATTTT. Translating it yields CASSPGGPGNTIYF.

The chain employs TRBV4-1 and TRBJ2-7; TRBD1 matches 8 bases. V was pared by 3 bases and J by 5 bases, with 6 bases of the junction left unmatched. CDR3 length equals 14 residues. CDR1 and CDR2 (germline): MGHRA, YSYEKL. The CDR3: CASSHGGQGNEQYF. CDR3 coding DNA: TGCGCCAGCAGCCATGGCGGACAGGGTAACGAGCAGTACTTC.

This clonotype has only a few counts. Written as DNA, the CDR3 is TGTGCCAGCAGCTCATCAGGGGGCCAAGAGACCCAGTACTTC. This encodes CASSSSGGQETQYF. V and J are TRBV5-6 and TRBJ2-5, with 7 bases fitting TRBD1. V gave up 3 bases and J gave up 1 base; unmatched junction bases: 3. The germline CDR1 and CDR2 sequences are SGHDT and YYEEEE. The CDR3 runs to 14 residues.